The 15 T cell receptor beta chains reported below all come from one sample, sequenced in a study of beta chain features in type 1 diabetes. Expressed TCRB transcripts were sequenced after all isolated RNA was converted to cDNA. The table came from immunoSEQ multiplex PCR; TCRdb's copy has only in-frame clones and leaves some out. This table has about 240,000 clones, 25% to 30% appearing once. Sequenced: central memory CD4+ T cells from blood. These TCRs come from a man between 25 and 39 years old in good health.

This chain joins TRBV10-1 and TRBJ2-7; no reliable D call. CDR3 length: 12 residues. Looked up from germline, CDR1 is WNHNN and CDR2 is SYGVQD (reference sequence). The germline V and J ends were trimmed by 3 bases and 2 bases, with 5 bases remaining between them. This CDR3 is CASSEGPYEQYF. DNA of the CDR3: TGCGCCAGCAGTGAAGGGCCCTACGAGCAGTACTTC.

The CDR3 sequence is CASSPAEGPTF. CDR3 DNA sequence: TGTGCCAGCAGCCCCGCTGAGGGTCCCACCTTC. The chain links TRBV7-9 to TRBJ1-2, with D uncertain. Germline V gene data show CDR1 as SEHNR and CDR2 as FQNEAQ (reference sequence). The V gene lost 5 bases and the J gene lost 13 bases, with 14 bases spanning the gap. The CDR3 length is 11 residues.

The sample holds a few counts of this clone. The chain links TRBV7-2 to TRBJ2-7; either TRBD1 or TRBD2 may supply D (5 bases each). Germline CDR1 reads SGHTA; CDR2 reads FQGNSA. V shed 4 bases and J shed 6 bases, with 16 bases lying between them. The CDR3 extends over 14 amino acids. DNA of the CDR3: TGTGCCAGCAGCTCGGGACCTATTAAGGGCGAGCAGTACTTC. Its translation is CASSSGPIKGEQYF.

The chain carries TRBV5-6 and TRBJ2-3; 10 bases are shared with TRBD1. Germline V gene lookup returns CDR1 SGHDT and CDR2 YYEEEE. The CDR3 has 16 residues. Unmatched junction bases numbered 5, after V lost 0 bases and J lost 4 bases. The CDR3 region is CASSLDRTGGADTQYF. The CDR3 nucleotides read TGTGCCAGCAGCTTGGATAGGACAGGGGGTGCAGATACGCAGTATTTT.

The V gene is TRBV7-9, the J gene TRBJ2-7, with D possibly matching TRBD2 (6 bases). The germline V gene encodes CDR1 SEHNR and CDR2 FQNEAQ (reference sequence). Between the trimmed V and J ends, which lost 5 bases and 6 bases, there was a span of 14 bases. CDR3 size: 13 residues. The DNA for the CDR3 is TGTGCCAGCAGCAACCGGGACGGGAGCGAGCAGTACTTC. It yields the protein CASSNRDGSEQYF.

In its sample, this clone was seen a few times. This chain joins TRBV5-1 and TRBJ2-5; D possibly corresponds to TRBD1 (5 bases). V dropped 0 bases and J dropped 0 bases, with 6 bases sitting between them. The CDR3 sequence is 14 residues long. The germline V gene has CDR1 SGHRS and CDR2 YFSETQ. For the CDR3, the DNA is TGCGCCAGCAGCTTGGAGGGGAACCAAGAGACCCAGTACTTC. This codes for CASSLEGNQETQYF.

This clone appeared a few times. DNA for the CDR3: TGTGCCAGCAGCTTGGCCTGGGCGAGGACAGGATTCACCGGGGAGCTGTTTTTT. This translates into CASSLAWARTGFTGELFF. This chain links TRBV5-6 with TRBJ2-2, with 7 bases aligning to TRBD1. CDR3 size: 18 residues. Losses at the gene ends were 0 bases for V and 4 bases for J; bases not matched to a gene: 12. Germline CDR1 is SGHDT and CDR2 is YYEEEE.

This clone was counted ten times or more. The V and J genes are TRBV5-4 and TRBJ2-1; 9 bases match TRBD1. This CDR3 is 13 amino acids long. In germline, CDR1 is SGHNT, CDR2 YYREEE (reference sequence). The ends lost 4 bases at V and 5 bases at J; junction bases unmatched: 1. The CDR3 coding sequence is TGTGCCAGCAGCCGGACAGGGGACAATGAGCAGTTCTTC. As protein: CASSRTGDNEQFF.

The chain is built from TRBV27 and TRBJ2-6; no firm D call. Germline-derived CDR1 and CDR2 are MNHEY and SMNVEV (reference sequence). The CDR3 is made up of 13 amino acids. Trimming removed 6 bases at V and 0 bases at J, with 3 bases between. The CDR3 here is CASSPSGANVLTF. The CDR3 DNA reads as TGTGCCAGCAGCCCCTCTGGGGCCAACGTCCTGACTTTC.

This clone was seen a few times. The chain is built from TRBV29-1 and TRBJ2-1, with 7 nucleotides matching TRBD1. Looked up from germline, CDR1 is SQVTM and CDR2 is ANQGSEA. V dropped 8 bases and J dropped 6; count of bases not matched to a gene: 7. The CDR3 extends over 12 amino acids. CDR3 DNA: TGCAGCATCAACAGGGGTCCCAATGAGCAGTTCTTC. It yields the protein CSINRGPNEQFF.

The chain couples TRBV5-1 to TRBJ2-1, with D possibly being TRBD2 (5 bases). CDR3 size: 15 residues. The V end lost 0 bases, the J end lost 8 bases, and 15 bases lay between the germline ends. Germline lookup yields CDR1 SGHRS and CDR2 YFSETQ. In nucleotides, the CDR3 is TGCGCCAGCAGCTTGGACTCCCAGGCGGGCGATGAGCAGTTCTTC. Amino acids: CASSLDSQAGDEQFF.

This clone has only a few counts. J is TRBJ2-7 and V is TRBV5-6; maybe TRBD1 (5 bases). The V gene's germline CDR1 is SGHDT and CDR2 YYEEEE. The length of the CDR3 is 13 residues. Trimming shortened V by 4 bases and J by 3 bases, and 11 bases separated the two germline ends. CDR3 residues: CASSADKGYEQYF. CDR3 sequence (DNA): TGTGCCAGCAGCGCGGACAAGGGCTACGAGCAGTACTTC.

The J gene is TRBJ2-3, the V gene TRBV7-7; the D is unclear. The CDR3 is 14 residues long. Germline CDR1 and CDR2: SSHAT and FNYEAQ (reference sequence). Deletions cut 5 bases from V and 3 bases from J, with 12 bases between. DNA for the CDR3: TGTGCCAGCAGCCCTGATGTGGGGACAGATACGCAGTATTTT. Amino acid sequence: CASSPDVGTDTQYF.

This chain joins TRBV11-3 and TRBJ2-7; weak D call: TRBD2 (5 bases). This CDR3 contains 13 residues. V was shortened by 1 base and J by 3 bases, with 7 bases between the two germline ends. Germline V gives CDR1 SGHNT, CDR2 YENEEA. The CDR3 DNA reads TGTGCCAGCAGCTTAGCCCGGGACTACGAGCAGTACTTC. Amino acids: CASSLARDYEQYF.

This rearrangement joins TRBV5-1 to TRBJ2-1; 7 nucleotides line up with TRBD2. The V and J ends lost 3 bases and 6 bases, in that order; junction bases with no gene match: 6. The CDR3 is 14 amino acids. Germline V gene data show CDR1 as SGHRS and CDR2 as YFSETQ. This chain's CDR3 is CASSSGLVSNEQFF. In nucleotides, the CDR3 is TGCGCCAGCAGCTCCGGACTAGTTTCCAATGAGCAGTTCTTC.